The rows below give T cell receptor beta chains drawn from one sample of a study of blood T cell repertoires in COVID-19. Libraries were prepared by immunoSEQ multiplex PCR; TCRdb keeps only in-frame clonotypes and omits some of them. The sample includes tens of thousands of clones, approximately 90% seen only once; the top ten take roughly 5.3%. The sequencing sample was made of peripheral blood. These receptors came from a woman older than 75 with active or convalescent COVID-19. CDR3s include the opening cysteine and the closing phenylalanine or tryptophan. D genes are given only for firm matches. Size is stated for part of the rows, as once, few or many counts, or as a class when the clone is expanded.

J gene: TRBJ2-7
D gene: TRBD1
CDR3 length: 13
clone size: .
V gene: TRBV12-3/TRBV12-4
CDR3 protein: CASSPNRGHEQYF
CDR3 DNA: TGTGCCAGCAGTCCTAACAGGGGCCACGAGCAGTACTTC

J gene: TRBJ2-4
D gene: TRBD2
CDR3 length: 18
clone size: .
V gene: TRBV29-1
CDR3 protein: CSVEGLAGEPSAKNIQYF
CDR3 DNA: TGCAGCGTTGAAGGCCTAGCGGGAGAACCGTCCGCCAAAAACATTCAGTACTTC

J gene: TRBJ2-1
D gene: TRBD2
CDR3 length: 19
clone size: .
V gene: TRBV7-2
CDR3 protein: CASSLWGLAGGRRGDEQFF
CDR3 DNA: TGTGCCAGCAGCTTGTGGGGACTAGCGGGAGGCCGTCGAGGGGATGAGCAGTTCTTC

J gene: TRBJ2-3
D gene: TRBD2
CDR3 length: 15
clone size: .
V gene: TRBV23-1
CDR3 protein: CASSQGGLAGDTQYF
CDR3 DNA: TGCGCCAGCAGTCAGGGGGGACTAGCGGGAGATACGCAGTATTTT

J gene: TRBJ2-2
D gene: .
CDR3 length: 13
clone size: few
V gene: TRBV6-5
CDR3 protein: CASRQGNTGELFF
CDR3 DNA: TGTGCCAGTCGGCAGGGTAACACCGGGGAGCTGTTTTTT

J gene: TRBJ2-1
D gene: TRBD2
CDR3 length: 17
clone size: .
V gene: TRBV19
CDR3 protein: CASCPGAGRTGRGEQFF
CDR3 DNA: TGTGCCAGTTGTCCCGGGGCGGGGAGGACTGGGAGGGGTGAGCAGTTCTTC

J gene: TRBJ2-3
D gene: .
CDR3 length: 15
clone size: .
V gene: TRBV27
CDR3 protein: CASSPFDSRTDTQYF
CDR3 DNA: TGTGCCAGCAGCCCCTTCGACTCTCGCACAGATACGCAGTATTTT

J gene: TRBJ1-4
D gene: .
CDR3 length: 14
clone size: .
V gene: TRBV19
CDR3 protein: CASTTKGGNEKLFF
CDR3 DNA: TGTGCCAGTACCACCAAAGGAGGGAATGAAAAACTGTTTTTT

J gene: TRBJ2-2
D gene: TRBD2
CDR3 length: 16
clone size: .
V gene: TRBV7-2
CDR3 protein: CASSLGGLSYTGELFF
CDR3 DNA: TGTGCCAGCAGCTTAGGGGGACTATCATACACCGGGGAGCTGTTTTTT

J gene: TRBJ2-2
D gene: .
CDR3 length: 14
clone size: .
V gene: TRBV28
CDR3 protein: CASSFSRNTGELFF
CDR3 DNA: TGTGCCAGCAGTTTTTCCAGGAACACCGGGGAGCTGTTTTTT

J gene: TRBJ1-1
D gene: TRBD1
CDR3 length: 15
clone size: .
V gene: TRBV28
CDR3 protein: CASSPQFQTGRKAFF
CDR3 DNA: TGTGCCAGCAGCCCCCAATTTCAGACAGGGAGAAAAGCTTTCTTT

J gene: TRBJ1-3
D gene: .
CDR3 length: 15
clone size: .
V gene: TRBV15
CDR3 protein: CATSSVGQRGNTIYF
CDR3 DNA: TGTGCCACCAGCAGCGTCGGACAGAGAGGAAACACCATATATTTT

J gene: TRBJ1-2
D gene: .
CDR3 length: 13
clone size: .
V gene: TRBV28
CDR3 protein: CASSFQNYYGYTF
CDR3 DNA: TGTGCCAGCAGTTTCCAGAATTACTATGGCTACACCTTC

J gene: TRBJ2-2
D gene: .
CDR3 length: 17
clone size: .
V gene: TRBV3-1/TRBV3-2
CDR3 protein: CASNRGGGTANTGELFF
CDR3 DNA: TGTGCCAGCAATCGGGGGGGCGGGACAGCGAACACCGGGGAGCTGTTTTTT

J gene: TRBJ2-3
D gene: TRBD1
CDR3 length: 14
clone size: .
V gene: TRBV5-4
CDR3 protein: CASSPGTDTDTQYF
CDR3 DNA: TGTGCCAGCAGCCCGGGGACAGACACAGATACGCAGTATTTT

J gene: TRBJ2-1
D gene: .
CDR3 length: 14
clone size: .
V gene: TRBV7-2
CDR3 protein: CASSPSWARNEQFF
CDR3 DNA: TGTGCCAGCAGCCCAAGCTGGGCGAGAAATGAGCAGTTCTTC

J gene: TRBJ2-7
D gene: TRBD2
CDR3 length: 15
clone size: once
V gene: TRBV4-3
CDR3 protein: CASSQAGTSGYEQYF
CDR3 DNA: TGCGCCAGCAGCCAAGCCGGGACTAGCGGATACGAGCAGTACTTC

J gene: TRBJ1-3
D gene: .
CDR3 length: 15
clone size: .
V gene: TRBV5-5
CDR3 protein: CASSTIPGAGNTIYF
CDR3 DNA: TGTGCCAGCAGCACCATCCCAGGGGCTGGAAACACCATATATTTT

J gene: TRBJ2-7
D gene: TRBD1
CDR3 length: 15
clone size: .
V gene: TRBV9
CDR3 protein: CASSVGGQPLNEQYF
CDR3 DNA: TGTGCCAGCAGCGTAGGGGGACAGCCTCTTAACGAGCAGTACTTC

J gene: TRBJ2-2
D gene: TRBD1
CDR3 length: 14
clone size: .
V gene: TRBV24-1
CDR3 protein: CATSGQGEAGELFF
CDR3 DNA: TGTGCCACCTCAGGACAGGGGGAGGCCGGGGAGCTGTTTTTT

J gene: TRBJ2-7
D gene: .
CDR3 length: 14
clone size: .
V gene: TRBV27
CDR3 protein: CASSLNPRPREQYF
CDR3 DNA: TGTGCCAGCAGTTTAAACCCCCGCCCTAGGGAGCAGTACTTC